This T cell receptor (beta chain) was profiled in a study of blood T cell repertoires in COVID-19. Overall study: The analysed material was cDNA or gDNA that came from T cells, B-cell-depleted T cells, or PBMCs.

V lost 7 bases to trimming and J lost 3 bases, with 21 bases between them. CDR1 and CDR2 (germline): MDHEN, SYDVKM. The CDR3 runs to 16 residues. Source study methods: Amplification with reference gene primers provided the estimates of nucleated cell counts. Data came from immunoSEQ multiplex PCR; TCRdb stores just in-frame clones and leaves some out. That table furnishes V, J and clone size, whereas the DNA furnished D and trimming. The sample yields tens of thousands of clones, roughly 90% seen once. Material: peripheral blood. This sequence joins TRBV28 and TRBJ2-5, with D possibly being TRBD2 (6 bases). The source is a man in his 70s with active or convalescent COVID-19. CDR3 sequence reads: CASNPTGLQNKETQYF. For the CDR3, the DNA is TGTGCCAGCAACCCCACCGGACTACAGAACAAAGAGACCCAGTACTTC.